Detailed here is one T cell receptor (beta chain). The target antigen is unknown. This sample is drawn from a study of cytomegalovirus exposure and HLA in healthy donors. The PCR had 60 Vbeta and 13 Jbeta primers. TCRdb's copy holds only in-frame clones and misses some; the assay was immunoSEQ multiplex PCR. The sample yields about 140,000 clones, 80% seen once. Study-wide findings and caveats: V- and J-gene trimming in TCR beta was tied to a missense DCLRE1C variant by an analysis performed later. The study labeled 150 to 200 TCR beta chains cytomegalovirus-associated. DRB1 had the most TCR associations and HLA-C the fewest, a later analysis found, with rates varying by HLA locus.

CDR3 size: 13 residues. Germline CDR1 is WNHNN and CDR2 is SYGVQD (reference sequence). Trimming at V came to 9 bases and at J to 5 bases, leaving 7 bases not matched to a gene. The clonotype was recovered from a male donor in good health and CMV-seropositive. The gene calls are TRBV10-1 and TRBJ1-2; 9 nucleotides line up with TRBD1. The sample consisted of PBMCs. In DNA form, the CDR3 reads TGCGCCAGACTACAGGGGGCTCGGTATGGCTACACCTTC. Its translation: CARLQGARYGYTF.